The clone carrying this T cell receptor (beta chain) has just a few counts. This sample was taken from a study of blood T cell repertoires in COVID-19. Study-level background: Researchers got acute and convalescent COVID-19 samples from the United States, Italy and Spain. T cells, B-cell-depleted T cells, or PBMCs supplied cDNA or gDNA.

Original processing methods: Reference gene primer amplification in the assay estimated nucleated cell counts. TCRdb's table, derived via immunoSEQ multiplex PCR, lists solely in-frame clones and lacks some. From that table come the V and J calls and clone size; the DNA was used to work out D and trimming. The sample has fewer than 55,000 clones; 84% are singletons. Germline assignment: CDR1 MNHNS and CDR2 SASEGT. The CDR3 is made up of 14 amino acids. Trimming left V 3 bases short and J 4 bases short, with 12 bases between. This receptor was identified in a man over 45 with acute or convalescent COVID-19. The material sequenced was peripheral blood. The chain uses TRBV6-1 and TRBJ1-2; D may be TRBD1 (6 bases). The CDR3 bases are TGTGCCAGCAGTGAGGACAGCAGACTCTATGGCTACACCTTC. It translates to CASSEDSRLYGYTF.